This TCR beta chain appears in the sequencing data of a study of blood T cell repertoires in COVID-19. This clone was counted only a few times. The assay was immunoSEQ multiplex PCR, and TCRdb's table has in-frame clones only and misses some. In the table there are around 200,000 clones, 86% of which are singletons. Germline V gene sequence: CDR1 SGHNT, CDR2 YYREEE (reference sequence). The CDR3 contains 15 residues. Between the trimmed V and J ends, which lost 4 bases and 3 bases, there was a span of 11 bases. The V gene is TRBV5-4, the J gene TRBJ1-6; maybe TRBD1 (6 bases). The sequenced material came from PBMCs or T cells enriched from blood (not recorded which). This receptor was identified in a middle-aged man with acute COVID-19. CDR3 nucleotides: TGTGCCAGCAGCACGCAGGGGATCTATAATTCACCCCTCCACTTT. It encodes CASSTQGIYNSPLHF.